This record concerns one T cell receptor beta chain sequence. The sample is drawn from a study of OX40 agonist ivuxolimab in advanced cancers. Study information: The dose-escalation cohort was about 83% male, with a mean age of about 56 years, ranging roughly 20 to 90.

Sequenced by immunoSEQ multiplex PCR; TCRdb stores in-frame clones only, minus some. This table holds 35,000 to 45,000 clones, around 90% found once. The study sampled blood at baseline, cycle 4 day 1, and cycle 7 day 1. The CDR3 totals 16 residues. Material: CD4+ or CD8+ T cells sorted from blood, obtained in a trial of the OX40 agonist ivuxolimab. This receptor was identified in an adult with an advanced solid tumor such as melanoma, head and neck, liver or kidney cancer. This chain joins TRBV21-1 and TRBJ2-1; the DNA was not compared with TRBD1, the D call given in the table. TRBV21-1 is deemed a pseudogene. The CDR3 spells CASSKVRGQTLNEQFF. CDR3 nucleotides: TGTGCCAGCAGCAAAGTTAGGGGACAGACCCTTAATGAGCAGTTCTTC.